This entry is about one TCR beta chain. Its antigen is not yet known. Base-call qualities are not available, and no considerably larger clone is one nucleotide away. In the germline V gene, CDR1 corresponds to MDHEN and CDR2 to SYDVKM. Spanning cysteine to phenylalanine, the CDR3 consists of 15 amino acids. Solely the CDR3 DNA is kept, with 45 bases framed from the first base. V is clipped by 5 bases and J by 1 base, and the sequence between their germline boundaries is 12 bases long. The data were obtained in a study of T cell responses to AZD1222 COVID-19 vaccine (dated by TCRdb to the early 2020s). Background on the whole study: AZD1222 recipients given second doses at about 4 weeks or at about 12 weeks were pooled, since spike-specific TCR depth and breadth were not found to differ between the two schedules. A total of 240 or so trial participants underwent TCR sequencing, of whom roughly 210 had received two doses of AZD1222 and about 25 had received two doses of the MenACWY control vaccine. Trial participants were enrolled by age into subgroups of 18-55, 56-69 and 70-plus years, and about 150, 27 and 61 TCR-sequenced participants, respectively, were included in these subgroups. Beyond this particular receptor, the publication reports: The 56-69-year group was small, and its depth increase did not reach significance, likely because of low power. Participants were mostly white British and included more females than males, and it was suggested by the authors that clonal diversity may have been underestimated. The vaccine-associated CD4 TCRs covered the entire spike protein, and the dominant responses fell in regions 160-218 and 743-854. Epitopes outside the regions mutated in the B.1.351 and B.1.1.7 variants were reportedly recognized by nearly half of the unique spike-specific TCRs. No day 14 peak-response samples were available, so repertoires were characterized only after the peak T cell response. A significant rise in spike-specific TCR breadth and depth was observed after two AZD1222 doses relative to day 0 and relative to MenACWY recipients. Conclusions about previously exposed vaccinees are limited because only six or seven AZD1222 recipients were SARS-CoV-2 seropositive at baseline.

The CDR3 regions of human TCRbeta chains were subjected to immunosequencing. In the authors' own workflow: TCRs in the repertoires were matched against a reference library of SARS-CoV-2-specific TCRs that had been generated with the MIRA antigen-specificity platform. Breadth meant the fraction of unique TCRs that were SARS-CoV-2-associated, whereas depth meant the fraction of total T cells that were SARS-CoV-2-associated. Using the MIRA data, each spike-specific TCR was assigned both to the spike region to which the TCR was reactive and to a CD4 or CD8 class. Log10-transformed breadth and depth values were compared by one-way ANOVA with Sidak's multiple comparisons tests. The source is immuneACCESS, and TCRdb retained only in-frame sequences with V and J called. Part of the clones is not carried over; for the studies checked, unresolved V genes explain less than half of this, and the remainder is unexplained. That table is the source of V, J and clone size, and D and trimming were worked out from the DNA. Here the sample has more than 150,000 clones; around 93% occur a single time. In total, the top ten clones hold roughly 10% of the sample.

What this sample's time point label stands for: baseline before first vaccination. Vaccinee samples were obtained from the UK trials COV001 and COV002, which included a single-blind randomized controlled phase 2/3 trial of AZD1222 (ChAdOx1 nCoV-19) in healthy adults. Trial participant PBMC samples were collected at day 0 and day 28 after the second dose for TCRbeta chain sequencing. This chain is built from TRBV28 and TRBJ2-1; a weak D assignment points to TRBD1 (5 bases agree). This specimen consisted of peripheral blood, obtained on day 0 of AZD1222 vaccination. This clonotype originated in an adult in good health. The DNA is TGTGCCAGCAGTCACAGGACGGGTTCCTACAATGAGCAGTTCTTC. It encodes CASSHRTGSYNEQFF.